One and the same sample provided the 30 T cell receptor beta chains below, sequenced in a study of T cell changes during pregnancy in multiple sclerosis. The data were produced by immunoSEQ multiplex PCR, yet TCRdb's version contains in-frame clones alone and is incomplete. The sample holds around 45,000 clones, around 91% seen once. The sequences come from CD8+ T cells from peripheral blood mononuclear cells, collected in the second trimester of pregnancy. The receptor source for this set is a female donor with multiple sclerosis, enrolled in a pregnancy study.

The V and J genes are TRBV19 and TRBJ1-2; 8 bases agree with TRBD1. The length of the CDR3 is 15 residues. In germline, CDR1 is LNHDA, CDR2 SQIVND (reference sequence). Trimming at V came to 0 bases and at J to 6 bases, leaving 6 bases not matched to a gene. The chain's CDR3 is CASSIDLETGDGYTF. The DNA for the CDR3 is TGTGCCAGTAGTATAGACCTGGAGACAGGGGATGGCTACACCTTC.

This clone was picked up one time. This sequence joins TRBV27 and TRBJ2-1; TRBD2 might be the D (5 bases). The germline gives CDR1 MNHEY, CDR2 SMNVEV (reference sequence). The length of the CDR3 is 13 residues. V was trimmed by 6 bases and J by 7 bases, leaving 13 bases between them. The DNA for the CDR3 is TGTGCCAGCAGGCCCTTCCCGGGGAATGAGCAGTTCTTC. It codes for CASRPFPGNEQFF.

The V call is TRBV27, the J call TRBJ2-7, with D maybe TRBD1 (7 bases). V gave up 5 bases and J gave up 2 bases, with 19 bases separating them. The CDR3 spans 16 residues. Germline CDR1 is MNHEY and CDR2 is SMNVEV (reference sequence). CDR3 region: CASSQLGQRVTYEQYF. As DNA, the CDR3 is TGTGCCAGCAGTCAACTGGGACAGCGGGTAACCTACGAGCAGTACTTC.

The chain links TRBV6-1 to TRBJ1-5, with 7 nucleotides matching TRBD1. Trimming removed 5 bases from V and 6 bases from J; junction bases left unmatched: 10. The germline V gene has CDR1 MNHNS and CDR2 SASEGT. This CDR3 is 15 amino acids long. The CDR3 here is CASSSTGAAFQPQHF. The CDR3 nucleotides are TGTGCCAGCAGTTCTACAGGGGCTGCTTTTCAGCCCCAGCATTTT.

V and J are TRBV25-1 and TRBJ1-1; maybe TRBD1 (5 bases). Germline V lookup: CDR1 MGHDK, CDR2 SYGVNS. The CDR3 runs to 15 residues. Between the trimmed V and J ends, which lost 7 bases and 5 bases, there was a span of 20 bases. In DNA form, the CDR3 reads TGTGCCAGCACTGTGGACAATCCCCTTCTAACTGAAGCTTTCTTT. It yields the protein CASTVDNPLLTEAFF. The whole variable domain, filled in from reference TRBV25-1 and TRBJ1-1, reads EADIYQTPRYLVIGTGKKITLECSQTMGHDKMYWYQQDPGMELHLIHYSYGVNSTEKGDLSSESTVSRIRTEHFPLTLESARPSHTSQYLCASTVDNPLLTEAFFGQGTRLTVV.

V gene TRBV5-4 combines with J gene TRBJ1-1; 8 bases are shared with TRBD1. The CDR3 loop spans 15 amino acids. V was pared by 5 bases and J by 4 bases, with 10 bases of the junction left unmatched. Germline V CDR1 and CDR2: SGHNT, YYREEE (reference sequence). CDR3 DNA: TGTGCCAGCAGAACCTCAGGGGGCGCGGGCACTGAAGCTTTCTTT. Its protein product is CASRTSGGAGTEAFF.

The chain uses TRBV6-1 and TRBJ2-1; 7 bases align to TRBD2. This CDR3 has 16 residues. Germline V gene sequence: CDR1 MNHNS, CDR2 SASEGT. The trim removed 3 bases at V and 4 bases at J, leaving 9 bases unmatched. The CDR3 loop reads CASSDPTAGEYNEQFF. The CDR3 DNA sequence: TGTGCCAGCAGTGACCCAACCGCGGGGGAGTACAATGAGCAGTTCTTC.

CDR3 sequence: CASGGQLSEQYF. DNA for the CDR3: TGTGCCAGCGGGGGACAGCTCTCCGAGCAGTACTTC. The J gene is TRBJ2-7, the V gene TRBV13, with 7 bases that match TRBD1. The CDR3 totals 12 residues. The junction had 7 bases not matched to a gene; V was cut back by 8 bases and J by 6 bases. Germline assignment: CDR1 PRHDT and CDR2 FYEKMQ (reference sequence).

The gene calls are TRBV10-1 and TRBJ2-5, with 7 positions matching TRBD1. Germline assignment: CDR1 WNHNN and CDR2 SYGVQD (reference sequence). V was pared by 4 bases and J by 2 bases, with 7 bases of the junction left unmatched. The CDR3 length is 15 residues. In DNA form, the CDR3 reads TGCGCCAGCAGTGCGGACAGGACCGCTCAAGAGACCCAGTACTTC. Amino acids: CASSADRTAQETQYF.

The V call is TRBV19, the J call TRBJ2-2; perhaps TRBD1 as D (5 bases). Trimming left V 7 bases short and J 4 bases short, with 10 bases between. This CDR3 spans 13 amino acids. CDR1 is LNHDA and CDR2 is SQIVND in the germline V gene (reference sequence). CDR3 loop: CASTSTATGELFF. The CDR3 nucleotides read TGTGCCAGTACCTCGACAGCCACCGGGGAGCTGTTTTTT.

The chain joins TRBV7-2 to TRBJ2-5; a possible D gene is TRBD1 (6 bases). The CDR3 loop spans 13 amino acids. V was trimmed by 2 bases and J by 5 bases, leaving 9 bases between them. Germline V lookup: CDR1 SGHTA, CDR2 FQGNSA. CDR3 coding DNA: TGTGCCAGCAGCTTAATTCAGGGGGAGACCCAGTACTTC. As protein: CASSLIQGETQYF. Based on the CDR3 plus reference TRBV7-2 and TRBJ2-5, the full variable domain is GAGVSQSPSNKVTEKGKDVELRCDPISGHTALYWYRQSLGQGLEFLIYFQGNSAPDKSGLPSDRFSAERTGGSVSTLTIQRTQQEDSAVYLCASSLIQGETQYFGPGTRLLVL.

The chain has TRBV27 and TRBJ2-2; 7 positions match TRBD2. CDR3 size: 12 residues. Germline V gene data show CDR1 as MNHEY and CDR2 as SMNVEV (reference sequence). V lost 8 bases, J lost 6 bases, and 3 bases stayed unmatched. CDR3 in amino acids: CASGAGPGELFF. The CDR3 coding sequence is TGTGCCAGCGGAGCGGGACCCGGGGAGCTGTTTTTT.

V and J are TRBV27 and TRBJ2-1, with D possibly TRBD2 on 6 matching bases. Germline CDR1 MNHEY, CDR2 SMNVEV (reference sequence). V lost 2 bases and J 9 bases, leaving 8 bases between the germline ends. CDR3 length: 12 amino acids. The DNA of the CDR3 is TGTGCCAGCAGTTTACGGGGGAGTGAGCAGTTCTTC. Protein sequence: CASSLRGSEQFF.

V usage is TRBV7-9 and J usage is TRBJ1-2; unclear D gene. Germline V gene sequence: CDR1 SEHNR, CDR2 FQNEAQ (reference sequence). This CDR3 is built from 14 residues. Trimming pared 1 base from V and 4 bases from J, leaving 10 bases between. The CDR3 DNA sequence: TGTGCCAGCAGCTTAGGTGGCGGCTTCTATGGCTACACCTTC. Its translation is CASSLGGGFYGYTF.

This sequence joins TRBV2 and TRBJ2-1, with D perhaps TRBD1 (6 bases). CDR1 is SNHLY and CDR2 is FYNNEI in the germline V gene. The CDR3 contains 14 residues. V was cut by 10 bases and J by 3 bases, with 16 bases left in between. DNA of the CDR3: TGTGCCACACTCGGGACACCCAGCTACAATGAGCAGTTCTTC. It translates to CATLGTPSYNEQFF.

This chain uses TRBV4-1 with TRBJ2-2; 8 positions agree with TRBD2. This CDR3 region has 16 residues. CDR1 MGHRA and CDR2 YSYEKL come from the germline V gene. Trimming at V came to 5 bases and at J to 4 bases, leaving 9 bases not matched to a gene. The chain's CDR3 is CASSTIGAGGTGELFF. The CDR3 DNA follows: TGCGCCAGCAGCACAATCGGTGCGGGGGGCACCGGGGAGCTGTTTTTT.

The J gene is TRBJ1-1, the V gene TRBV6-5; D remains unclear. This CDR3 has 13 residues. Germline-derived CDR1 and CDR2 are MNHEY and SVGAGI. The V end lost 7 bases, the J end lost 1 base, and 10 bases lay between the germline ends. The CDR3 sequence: CASNRQGNTEAFF. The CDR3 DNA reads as TGTGCCAGCAATAGACAAGGGAACACTGAAGCTTTCTTT.

Here the CDR3 reads CASSLFPKFGYTF. The CDR3 nucleotides are TGTGCCAGCAGTTTATTCCCTAAATTCGGCTACACCTTC. V is TRBV27 and J is TRBJ1-2; D is ambiguous. The germline V and J ends were trimmed by 1 base and 8 bases, with 11 bases remaining between them. The CDR3 extends over 13 amino acids. CDR1 and CDR2 (germline): MNHEY, SMNVEV (reference sequence).

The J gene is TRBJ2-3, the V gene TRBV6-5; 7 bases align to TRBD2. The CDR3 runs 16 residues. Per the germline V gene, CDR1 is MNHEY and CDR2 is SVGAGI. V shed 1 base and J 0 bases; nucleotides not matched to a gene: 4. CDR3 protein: CASSYWSGVSTDTQYF. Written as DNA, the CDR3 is TGTGCCAGCAGTTACTGGAGCGGGGTGAGCACAGATACGCAGTATTTT.

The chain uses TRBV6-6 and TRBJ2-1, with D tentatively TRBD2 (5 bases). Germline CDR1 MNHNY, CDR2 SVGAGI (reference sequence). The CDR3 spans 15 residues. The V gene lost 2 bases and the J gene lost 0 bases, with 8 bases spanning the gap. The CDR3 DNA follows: TGTGCCAGCAGTTACACGGGATTCTCCTACAATGAGCAGTTCTTC. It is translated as CASSYTGFSYNEQFF.

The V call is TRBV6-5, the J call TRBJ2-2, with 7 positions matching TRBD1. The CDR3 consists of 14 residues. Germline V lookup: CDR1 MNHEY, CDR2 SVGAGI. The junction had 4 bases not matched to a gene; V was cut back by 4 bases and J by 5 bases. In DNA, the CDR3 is TGTGCCAGCAGTTCCGGGACAGAGACCGGGGAGCTGTTTTTT. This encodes CASSSGTETGELFF.

The DNA for the CDR3 is TGTGCCACCAGCAGAACAGGACTAGCTAATGAAAAACTGTTTTTT. Protein: CATSRTGLANEKLFF. This chain connects TRBV15 to TRBJ1-4; D is perhaps TRBD1 (5 bases). Trimming cost V 2 bases and J 3 bases, with 10 bases left between them. This CDR3 spans 15 amino acids. CDR1 is LNHNV and CDR2 is YYDKDF in the germline V gene (reference sequence).

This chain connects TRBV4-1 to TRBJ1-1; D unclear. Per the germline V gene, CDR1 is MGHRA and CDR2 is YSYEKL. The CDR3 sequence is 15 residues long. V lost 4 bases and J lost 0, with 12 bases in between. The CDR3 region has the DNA TGCGCCAGCAGCCCAAGGGAGCAGCTGAACACTGAAGCTTTCTTT. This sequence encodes CASSPREQLNTEAFF.

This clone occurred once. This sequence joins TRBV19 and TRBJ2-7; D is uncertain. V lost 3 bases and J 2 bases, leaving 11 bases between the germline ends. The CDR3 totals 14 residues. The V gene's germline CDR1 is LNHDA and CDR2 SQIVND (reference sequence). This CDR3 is CASSIVGAAYEQYF. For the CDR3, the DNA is TGTGCCAGTAGTATTGTTGGAGCAGCCTACGAGCAGTACTTC.

DNA for the CDR3: TGTGCCCTAAGGGGAGGGGGAACCATGACTGAAGCTTTCTTT. Translation gives CALRGGGTMTEAFF. This chain links TRBV6-1 with TRBJ1-1, with a tentative D call TRBD1 (6 bases). The CDR3 is 14 amino acids. V lost 11 bases to trimming and J lost 5 bases, with 21 bases between them. Germline V gene sequence: CDR1 MNHNS, CDR2 SASEGT.

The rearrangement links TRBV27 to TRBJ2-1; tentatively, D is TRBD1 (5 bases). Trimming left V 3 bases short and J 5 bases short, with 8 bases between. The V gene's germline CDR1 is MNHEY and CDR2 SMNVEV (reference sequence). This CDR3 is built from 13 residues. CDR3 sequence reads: CASSFSGNNEQFF. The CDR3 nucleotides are TGTGCCAGCAGTTTTTCAGGGAACAATGAGCAGTTCTTC.

CDR3 sequence (DNA): TGTGCCATCAGTGAGGGGACAGAGCCGAACACTGAAGCTTTCTTT. This translates into CAISEGTEPNTEAFF. The chain links TRBV10-3 to TRBJ1-1; 7 bases align to TRBD1. This CDR3 has 15 residues. V lost 2 bases to trimming and J lost 1 base; unmatched junction nucleotides: 4. CDR1 is ENHRY, CDR2 SYGVKD, per germline.

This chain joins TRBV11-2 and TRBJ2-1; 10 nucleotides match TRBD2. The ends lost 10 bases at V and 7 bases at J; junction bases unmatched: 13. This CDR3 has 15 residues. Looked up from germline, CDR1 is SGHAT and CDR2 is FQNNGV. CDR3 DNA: TGTGCCAACGAAGATGGGACTAGCGCGATGAATGAGCAGTTCTTC. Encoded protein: CANEDGTSAMNEQFF.

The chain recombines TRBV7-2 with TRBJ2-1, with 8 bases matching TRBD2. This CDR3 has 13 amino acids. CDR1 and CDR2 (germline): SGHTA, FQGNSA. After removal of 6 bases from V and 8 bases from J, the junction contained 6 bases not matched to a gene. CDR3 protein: CASSPGLAYEQFF. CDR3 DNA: TGTGCCAGCAGTCCCGGACTAGCCTATGAGCAGTTCTTC.

CDR3: CATSNFIRDSSYNEQFF. Here the CDR3 DNA reads TGTGCCACCAGCAACTTTATCCGGGACAGCTCCTACAATGAGCAGTTCTTC. The chain has TRBV15 and TRBJ2-1, with 7 bases identical to TRBD1. The junction had 9 bases not matched to a gene; V was cut back by 4 bases and J by 0 bases. The germline CDR1 and CDR2 sequences are LNHNV and YYDKDF (reference sequence). The length of the CDR3 is 17 residues.